This T cell receptor beta chain appears in the sequencing data of a study of T cells in narcolepsy. Whole-study context: Patients with NT1 or NT2 and healthy control donors were enrolled.

Clones were read by immunoSEQ multiplex PCR, and TCRdb kept only the in-frame ones, dropping some. In the table there are around 32,000 clones, around 86% of which are singletons. Trimming took off 4 bases at V and 6 bases at J, with 16 bases between the two ends. The CDR3 contains 14 residues. The germline V gene has CDR1 SGHRS and CDR2 YFSETQ. The V gene is TRBV5-1, the J gene TRBJ1-2; D unclear. Sequencing used CD45RA- memory CD4+ T cells from PBMCs. The sequence was obtained from a human donor with narcolepsy. CDR3 coding DNA: TGCGCCAGCAGCCCCGTTGAGATAGTTCATGGCTACACCTTC. Translation gives CASSPVEIVHGYTF.